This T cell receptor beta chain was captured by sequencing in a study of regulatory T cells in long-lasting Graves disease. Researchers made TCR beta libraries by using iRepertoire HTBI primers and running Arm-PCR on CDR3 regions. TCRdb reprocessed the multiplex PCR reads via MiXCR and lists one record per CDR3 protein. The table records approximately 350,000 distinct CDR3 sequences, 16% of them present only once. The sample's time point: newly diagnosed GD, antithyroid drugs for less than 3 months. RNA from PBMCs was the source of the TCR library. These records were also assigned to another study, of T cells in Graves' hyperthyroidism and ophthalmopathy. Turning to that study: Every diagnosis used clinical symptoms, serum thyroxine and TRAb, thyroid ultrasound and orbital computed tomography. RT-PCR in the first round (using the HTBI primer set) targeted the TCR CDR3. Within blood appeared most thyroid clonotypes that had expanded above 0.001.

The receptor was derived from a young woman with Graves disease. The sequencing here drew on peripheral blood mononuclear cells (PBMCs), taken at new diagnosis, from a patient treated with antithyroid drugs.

The CDR3, as DNA: TGTGCCAGCAGCCCGTTGGACACACGTGTGCGGGGCTACACCTTC. It is translated as CASSPLDTRVRGYTF. The rearrangement links TRBV5-5 to TRBJ1-2, with TRBD1 as a possible D gene (5 bases). The CDR3 is made up of 15 amino acids. Trimming took 4 bases from V and 8 from J, leaving 21 bases between them. CDR1 is SGHKS and CDR2 is YYEKEE in the germline V gene (reference sequence).